Below are 7 T cell receptor beta chains sequenced from a single sample in a study of T-cell reconstitution after alpha-beta-depleted transplantation in children. A TCRbeta library incorporating unique molecular identifiers was prepared. One entry per CDR3 protein results from TCRdb running MiXCR on the PCR reads. The data hold a few hundred thousand distinct CDR3 sequences, with over 20% observed a single time. This material consisted of PBMCs, taken before TCRalphabeta/CD19-depleted stem cell transplant. The receptors were gathered from a boy in the first two years of life with Wiskott-Aldrich syndrome, due to receive a stem cell transplant.

The gene calls are TRBV12-3 or TRBV12-4 and TRBJ2-1, with D perhaps matching TRBD1 or TRBD2 (6 bases each). CDR3 size: 16 residues. Trimming removed 5 bases from V and 0 bases from J, with 14 bases in between. CDR3 amino acids: CASSGGPTGSYNEQFF. CDR3 nucleotides: TGTGCCAGCAGTGGGGGGCCGACGGGCTCCTACAATGAGCAGTTCTTC.

The chain combines TRBV20-1 with TRBJ2-3, with 12 bases aligning to TRBD2. J gave up 5 bases and V 3 bases, and 6 bases lay outside the gene matches. Germline V gives CDR1 DFQATT, CDR2 SNEGSKA (reference sequence). The CDR3 totals 15 residues. The CDR3 spells CSASGLAGWGDTQYF. The CDR3 DNA reads as TGCAGTGCTAGCGGACTAGCGGGATGGGGAGATACGCAGTATTTT.

This clonotype was observed a few times. V gene TRBV7-8 combines with J gene TRBJ1-2, with D unclear. Trimming pared 1 base from V and 8 bases from J, leaving 11 bases between. In germline, CDR1 is SGHVS, CDR2 FQNEAQ. This CDR3 has 13 amino acids. The CDR3 sequence: CASSLEGLRGYTF. As DNA, the CDR3 is TGTGCCAGCAGCTTAGAAGGTCTGAGGGGCTACACCTTC.

This chain links TRBV25-1 with TRBJ2-1, with 10 bases that match TRBD1. The CDR3 totals 16 residues. The germline gives CDR1 MGHDK, CDR2 SYGVNS. The trim removed 5 bases at V and 0 bases at J, leaving 4 bases unmatched. As DNA, the CDR3 is TGTGCCAGCAGTCCATGGACAGGGGGCTCCTACAATGAGCAGTTCTTC. This sequence encodes CASSPWTGGSYNEQFF.

The rearrangement joins TRBV4-2 to TRBJ2-5; TRBD1 matches 8 bases. The V gene end was trimmed by 5 bases and the J gene end by 7 bases; junction bases not matched to a gene: 9. The CDR3 spans 14 residues. The germline V gene encodes CDR1 LGHNA and CDR2 YNFKEQ. The CDR3 sequence is CASSSRTGKVTQYF. DNA for the CDR3: TGTGCCAGCAGCTCCCGGACAGGGAAGGTGACCCAGTACTTC.

This clonotype occurred a few times. V usage is TRBV20-1 and J usage is TRBJ2-3; unclear D gene. The CDR3 has 11 residues. Germline-derived CDR1 and CDR2 are DFQATT and SNEGSKA (reference sequence). V lost 3 bases and J 0 bases, leaving 1 base between the germline ends. The CDR3 here is CSASSTDTQYF. CDR3 in DNA: TGCAGTGCTAGTAGCACAGATACGCAGTATTTT.

The chain carries TRBV7-2 and TRBJ1-1; 7 bases map to TRBD1. The CDR3 runs 14 residues. The germline gives CDR1 SGHTA, CDR2 FQGNSA. Trimming removed 3 bases from V and 4 bases from J; junction bases left unmatched: 5. The CDR3 DNA is TGTGCCAGCAGCTTTAGACAGGGTCGCACTGAAGCTTTCTTT. The encoded protein is CASSFRQGRTEAFF.